The T cell receptor beta chain under discussion was sequenced for a study of shared clonotypes between healthy human individuals. Study in general: The cohort comprised two women and three men. Their ages spanned 18 to 49 years.

Study conclusions and caveats: The study generally estimated greater richness for naive than memory subsets.

CD45RO-negative CD8 cells positively selected for CCR7 made up the naive population, which excluded terminally differentiated effector memory CD45RA+ cells. The germline CDR1 and CDR2 sequences are SQVTM and ANQGSEA. The CDR3 has 12 residues. A note on this clone: Its matching antigen is unknown. Compared with germline, one end of the junction differs, possibly owing to a read error.

Assay execution took place at the deep level. Some 30,000 T cell genomes (approximately 190 ng DNA) went into each sorted-subset replicate. Generated by immunoSEQ multiplex PCR, the TCRdb table keeps only in-frame clones and is missing some. The sample carries hundreds of thousands of clones, roughly 98% recorded once. This receptor was taken from a man under 40 in good health. Sequenced: naive CD8+ T cells sorted from blood. The chain links TRBV29-1 to TRBJ1-3, with no clear D. The CDR3: CSVEGPGNTIYF. DNA for the CDR3: TGCAGCGTCGAAGGCCCTGGAAACACCATATATTTT.